A selection of T cell receptor beta chains follows, all from one sample in a study of T-cell reconstitution after alpha-beta-depleted transplantation in children. Each CDR3 protein is one row after TCRdb ran MiXCR on the PCR reads. In the table there are about 200,000 distinct CDR3 sequences, 7% to 9% of which are singletons. Sequencing was performed on PBMCs, mostly from graft donor cells, taken 360 days after TCRalphabeta/CD19-depleted stem cell transplant. These receptor sequences come from a male patient aged 2-10 years who had a stem cell transplant for acute myeloid leukemia, so the T cells may come from the graft donor. The CDR3 runs from the conserved cysteine through the conserved F or W. The order of the fields is J gene, clone size, D gene, V gene, CDR3 protein, CDR3 DNA. D genes are given only for firm matches. Where a row states a size, it is once, few, many or the class of an expanded clone; other rows omit it.

j_gene: TRBJ2-2
abundance: few
d_gene: .
v_gene: TRBV12-3/TRBV12-4
CDR3aa: CASSLNRATGELFF
CDR3nt: TGTGCCAGCAGTTTAAACAGGGCCACCGGGGAGCTGTTTTTT

j_gene: TRBJ2-3
abundance: many
d_gene: TRBD2
v_gene: TRBV12-3/TRBV12-4
CDR3aa: CASSTGLAGDTQYF
CDR3nt: TGTGCCAGCAGCACGGGACTAGCGGGAGATACGCAGTATTTT

j_gene: TRBJ2-3
abundance: few
d_gene: .
v_gene: TRBV12-3/TRBV12-4
CDR3aa: CASSFSSADSTDTQYF
CDR3nt: TGTGCCAGCAGTTTTAGTTCGGCAGACAGCACAGATACGCAGTATTTT

j_gene: TRBJ2-1
abundance: many
d_gene: .
v_gene: TRBV29-1
CDR3aa: CSGCDTSYNEQFF
CDR3nt: TGCAGCGGTTGTGATACTTCCTACAATGAGCAGTTCTTC

j_gene: TRBJ2-7
abundance: many
d_gene: .
v_gene: TRBV10-3
CDR3aa: CAISTQGHYEQYF
CDR3nt: TGTGCCATCAGCACGCAGGGTCACTACGAGCAGTACTTC

j_gene: TRBJ2-3
abundance: many
d_gene: .
v_gene: TRBV20-1
CDR3aa: CSASGASTDTQYF
CDR3nt: TGCAGTGCTAGCGGTGCTAGCACAGATACGCAGTATTTT

j_gene: TRBJ1-2
abundance: many
d_gene: .
v_gene: TRBV4-3
CDR3aa: CASSQIDSFEGYTF
CDR3nt: TGCGCCAGCAGCCAAATCGATAGCTTCGAAGGCTACACCTTC

j_gene: TRBJ2-3
abundance: many
d_gene: TRBD2
v_gene: TRBV10-3
CDR3aa: CASSQLAISTDTQYF
CDR3nt: TGTGCCAGTAGTCAACTAGCGATTAGCACAGATACGCAGTATTTT

j_gene: TRBJ1-2
abundance: many
d_gene: .
v_gene: TRBV5-1
CDR3aa: CASSSPGGANYGYTF
CDR3nt: TGCGCCAGCAGTTCCCCGGGCGGGGCCAACTATGGCTACACCTTC

j_gene: TRBJ2-5
abundance: few
d_gene: .
v_gene: TRBV10-2
CDR3aa: CASSSLAQETQYF
CDR3nt: TGCGCCAGCAGTAGTCTAGCTCAAGAGACCCAGTACTTC

j_gene: TRBJ1-1
abundance: few
d_gene: .
v_gene: TRBV11-2
CDR3aa: CASSSPGNTEAFF
CDR3nt: TGTGCCAGCAGCTCTCCAGGGAACACTGAAGCTTTCTTT

j_gene: TRBJ2-3
abundance: many
d_gene: TRBD2
v_gene: TRBV4-3
CDR3aa: CASSQAGGLADTQYF
CDR3nt: TGCGCCAGCAGCCAAGCGGGAGGGTTAGCAGATACGCAGTATTTT

j_gene: TRBJ2-5
abundance: .
d_gene: TRBD2
v_gene: TRBV4-2
CDR3aa: CASSQGAASGSGETQYF
CDR3nt: TGTGCCAGCAGCCAAGGTGCTGCTAGCGGGAGTGGAGAGACCCAGTACTTC

j_gene: TRBJ2-1
abundance: few
d_gene: TRBD2
v_gene: TRBV3-1
CDR3aa: CASSPFNPREFNEQFF
CDR3nt: TGTGCCAGCAGCCCCTTCAATCCGCGGGAGTTTAATGAGCAGTTCTTC

j_gene: TRBJ1-6
abundance: .
d_gene: .
v_gene: TRBV18
CDR3aa: CASSPSVNSPLHF
CDR3nt: TGTGCCAGCTCACCATCAGTTAATTCACCCCTCCACTTT

j_gene: TRBJ2-3
abundance: many
d_gene: .
v_gene: TRBV20-1
CDR3aa: CSARGPPNTDTQYF
CDR3nt: TGCAGTGCTAGAGGGCCGCCTAACACAGATACGCAGTATTTT

j_gene: TRBJ2-1
abundance: .
d_gene: .
v_gene: TRBV20-1
CDR3aa: CSASPSSYNEQFF
CDR3nt: TGCAGTGCTAGCCCGAGCTCCTACAATGAGCAGTTCTTC

j_gene: TRBJ2-6
abundance: .
d_gene: TRBD1
v_gene: TRBV20-1
CDR3aa: CSAEGQGTSGANVLTF
CDR3nt: TGCAGTGCTGAGGGACAGGGCACCTCTGGGGCCAACGTCCTGACTTTC

j_gene: TRBJ2-4
abundance: .
d_gene: .
v_gene: TRBV15
CDR3aa: CATSPDPQGENIQYF
CDR3nt: TGTGCCACCAGTCCCGACCCACAGGGCGAAAACATTCAGTACTTC

j_gene: TRBJ1-6
abundance: many
d_gene: TRBD1
v_gene: TRBV12-3/TRBV12-4
CDR3aa: CASRWTGYNSPLHF
CDR3nt: TGTGCCAGCAGATGGACAGGTTATAATTCACCCCTCCACTTT

j_gene: TRBJ2-7
abundance: many
d_gene: TRBD2
v_gene: TRBV18
CDR3aa: CASSPPGTSYEQYF
CDR3nt: TGTGCCAGCTCACCCCCCGGGACTAGCTACGAGCAGTACTTC

j_gene: TRBJ2-1
abundance: .
d_gene: .
v_gene: TRBV11-3
CDR3aa: CASSLLRGPSSYNEQFF
CDR3nt: TGTGCCAGCAGCTTGCTCCGGGGCCCGAGCTCCTACAATGAGCAGTTCTTC

j_gene: TRBJ2-4
abundance: .
d_gene: TRBD2
v_gene: TRBV11-2
CDR3aa: CASSPRTSGRWNIQYF
CDR3nt: TGTGCCAGCAGCCCAAGGACTAGCGGGAGGTGGAACATTCAGTACTTC

j_gene: TRBJ2-3
abundance: .
d_gene: .
v_gene: TRBV15
CDR3aa: CATSTRTDTDTQYF
CDR3nt: TGTGCCACCAGCACTCGAACGGACACAGATACGCAGTATTTT

j_gene: TRBJ2-5
abundance: many
d_gene: .
v_gene: TRBV12-3/TRBV12-4
CDR3aa: CASSPGPHQETQYF
CDR3nt: TGTGCCAGCAGTCCCGGGCCCCACCAAGAGACCCAGTACTTC

j_gene: TRBJ2-7
abundance: .
d_gene: .
v_gene: TRBV3-1
CDR3aa: CASSRLDSVVGEQYF
CDR3nt: TGTGCCAGCAGCCGGCTAGACTCAGTGGTGGGCGAGCAGTACTTC

j_gene: TRBJ1-6
abundance: .
d_gene: .
v_gene: TRBV20-1
CDR3aa: CSARREGNSPLHF
CDR3nt: TGCAGTGCTAGAAGGGAGGGTAATTCACCCCTCCACTTT

j_gene: TRBJ2-5
abundance: .
d_gene: TRBD2
v_gene: TRBV20-1
CDR3aa: CSASGRGETHYF
CDR3nt: TGCAGTGCTAGCGGGAGGGGAGAGACCCATTACTTC

j_gene: TRBJ2-1
abundance: few
d_gene: .
v_gene: TRBV7-7
CDR3aa: CASSLDTFNEQFF
CDR3nt: TGTGCTAGCAGCTTAGACACTTTCAATGAGCAGTTCTTC

j_gene: TRBJ2-6
abundance: few
d_gene: .
v_gene: TRBV6-1
CDR3aa: CASRPGDGWAGANVLTF
CDR3nt: TGTGCCAGCAGACCAGGTGACGGCTGGGCTGGGGCCAACGTCCTGACTTTC

j_gene: TRBJ2-2
abundance: few
d_gene: .
v_gene: TRBV20-1
CDR3aa: CSARAQQLSSGELFF
CDR3nt: TGCAGTGCTAGAGCCCAACAGCTTTCGTCCGGGGAGCTGTTTTTT

j_gene: TRBJ2-2
abundance: many
d_gene: .
v_gene: TRBV3-1
CDR3aa: CASSHLPRAGELFF
CDR3nt: TGTGCCAGCAGCCACCTGCCCCGGGCCGGGGAGCTGTTTTTT

j_gene: TRBJ1-1
abundance: many
d_gene: .
v_gene: TRBV10-3
CDR3aa: CAIRHRSNTEAFF
CDR3nt: TGTGCCATCAGACACCGTTCGAACACTGAAGCTTTCTTT

j_gene: TRBJ2-1
abundance: many
d_gene: .
v_gene: TRBV12-3/TRBV12-4
CDR3aa: CASCIQSSYNEQFF
CDR3nt: TGTGCCAGTTGCATTCAAAGCTCCTACAATGAGCAGTTCTTC

j_gene: TRBJ2-7
abundance: .
d_gene: .
v_gene: TRBV29-1
CDR3aa: CSVEDRSVTGGHPARKNSYEQYF
CDR3nt: TGCAGCGTTGAAGATAGGTCAGTCACCGGGGGACATCCCGCGCGGAAGAACTCCTACGAGCAGTACTTC

j_gene: TRBJ2-2
abundance: few
d_gene: TRBD2
v_gene: TRBV7-2
CDR3aa: CASSSLAGITGELFF
CDR3nt: TGTGCCAGCAGCTCCTTAGCGGGAATCACCGGGGAGCTGTTTTTT

j_gene: TRBJ2-2
abundance: many
d_gene: TRBD1
v_gene: TRBV5-1
CDR3aa: CASSLRGGSTGELFF
CDR3nt: TGCGCCAGCAGCTTGAGAGGGGGCAGCACCGGGGAGCTGTTTTTT

j_gene: TRBJ1-2
abundance: .
d_gene: .
v_gene: TRBV29-1
CDR3aa: CSVEGWRGLGIYGYTF
CDR3nt: TGCAGCGTCGAAGGGTGGCGCGGGCTGGGAATCTATGGCTACACCTTC

j_gene: TRBJ1-1
abundance: .
d_gene: .
v_gene: TRBV7-6
CDR3aa: CASSRFDWRANAEAFF
CDR3nt: TGTGCCAGCAGCCGGTTCGACTGGCGGGCTAACGCTGAAGCTTTCTTT

j_gene: TRBJ1-6
abundance: many
d_gene: .
v_gene: TRBV20-1
CDR3aa: CSALQRTDASPLHF
CDR3nt: TGCAGTGCCTTACAAAGGACGGATGCTTCACCCCTCCACTTT

j_gene: TRBJ1-3
abundance: few
d_gene: .
v_gene: TRBV6-5
CDR3aa: CASSLWPGNTIYF
CDR3nt: TGTGCCAGCAGTTTATGGCCTGGAAACACCATATATTTT

j_gene: TRBJ2-5
abundance: .
d_gene: .
v_gene: TRBV3-1
CDR3aa: CASSSWDFGETQYF
CDR3nt: TGTGCCAGCAGCTCCTGGGACTTTGGAGAGACCCAGTACTTC

j_gene: TRBJ2-3
abundance: .
d_gene: .
v_gene: TRBV7-2
CDR3aa: CASSSPLEATDTQYF
CDR3nt: TGTGCCAGCAGCTCCCCCCTGGAGGCGACAGATACGCAGTATTTT

j_gene: TRBJ2-1
abundance: many
d_gene: TRBD1
v_gene: TRBV5-8
CDR3aa: CASSLRDRAYNEQFF
CDR3nt: TGTGCCAGCAGCTTGAGAGACAGGGCCTACAATGAGCAGTTCTTC

j_gene: TRBJ2-7
abundance: many
d_gene: .
v_gene: TRBV12-3/TRBV12-4
CDR3aa: CASTRNSYEQYF
CDR3nt: TGTGCCAGCACACGGAATAGCTACGAGCAGTACTTC

j_gene: TRBJ2-7
abundance: many
d_gene: TRBD1
v_gene: TRBV12-3/TRBV12-4
CDR3aa: CASRGNRQGIAYEQYF
CDR3nt: TGTGCCAGCAGAGGTAACCGACAGGGAATCGCCTACGAGCAGTACTTC

j_gene: TRBJ1-1
abundance: many
d_gene: .
v_gene: TRBV6-6
CDR3aa: CASSYGGSTEAFF
CDR3nt: TGTGCCAGCAGTTATGGGGGGAGCACTGAAGCTTTCTTT

j_gene: TRBJ2-4
abundance: few
d_gene: .
v_gene: TRBV12-3/TRBV12-4
CDR3aa: CASSLSRVGTKNIQYF
CDR3nt: TGTGCCAGCAGTTTAAGCAGGGTCGGTACCAAAAACATTCAGTACTTC

j_gene: TRBJ1-2
abundance: few
d_gene: TRBD1
v_gene: TRBV12-3/TRBV12-4
CDR3aa: CASSLGQGVTGYTF
CDR3nt: TGTGCCAGCAGCTTAGGACAGGGTGTCACGGGCTACACCTTC

j_gene: TRBJ2-1
abundance: many
d_gene: TRBD2
v_gene: TRBV10-3
CDR3aa: CAISDGGRERGNEQFF
CDR3nt: TGTGCCATCAGTGATGGAGGGCGGGAGAGAGGCAATGAGCAGTTCTTC

j_gene: TRBJ1-1
abundance: .
d_gene: .
v_gene: TRBV12-3/TRBV12-4
CDR3aa: CASSYVDEPTEAFF
CDR3nt: TGTGCCAGCAGTTACGTGGACGAACCGACTGAAGCTTTCTTT

j_gene: TRBJ2-2
abundance: many
d_gene: TRBD1
v_gene: TRBV27
CDR3aa: CASSFSTGHTGELFF
CDR3nt: TGTGCCAGCAGTTTCTCGACAGGGCACACCGGGGAGCTGTTTTTT

j_gene: TRBJ2-2
abundance: .
d_gene: .
v_gene: TRBV4-1
CDR3aa: CASSQEGHWEVTGELFF
CDR3nt: TGCGCCAGCAGCCAGGAAGGACACTGGGAGGTCACCGGGGAGCTGTTTTTT